The clone carrying this T cell receptor beta chain was counted between two and nine times. Its antigen is not identified. These data originate in a study of CD8+ T cells in alopecia areata. About the research overall: Each day, treated patients took oral tofacitinib twice, at 5 to 10 mg per dose. Study-level findings and limits: Among the cells sequenced in scalp samples are also the resident alphabeta T cells of normal skin.

Samples from alopecia areata patients were lesional scalp punch biopsies and peripheral blood. CDR3 size: 11 residues. V was trimmed by 1 base and J by 8 bases, leaving 4 bases between them. Germline values: CDR1 SGHRS, CDR2 YFSETQ. In each case, RNA was isolated and then reverse transcribed into cDNA as the sequencing template. Clones were read by immunoSEQ multiplex PCR, and TCRdb kept only the in-frame ones, dropping some. The sample gives hundreds of thousands of clones, about 60% of which show up once; more than 0.4% is in the top ten. The sequence derives from a human donor with alopecia areata. The sample consisted of CD4+ T cells sorted from blood, taken at week 0. V usage is TRBV5-1 and J usage is TRBJ2-1, with D uncertain. The CDR3 region has the DNA TGCGCCAGCAGCTTGAAAGATGAGCAGTTCTTC. Its translation is CASSLKDEQFF.